The 13 T cell receptor beta chains listed next were all sequenced from one sample in a study of early T cells in non-severe SARS-CoV-2 infection. TCRdb itself ran the 5' RACE reads through MiXCR, one entry per CDR3 protein. The sample records 71,000 or so distinct CDR3 sequences, approximately 15% being singletons. The sample comprised whole blood. The receptor set was obtained from an adult who was a healthcare worker with PCR-confirmed SARS-CoV-2 infection or an uninfected control (not recorded which).

The chain uses TRBV7-6 and TRBJ1-2; tentatively, D is TRBD1 (5 bases). V was shortened by 3 bases and J by 8 bases, with 13 bases between the two germline ends. Germline CDR1 is SGHVS and CDR2 is FNYEAQ. This CDR3 has 13 residues. In DNA form, the CDR3 reads TGTGCCAGCAGCTTTGAGGGGACGCGCGGCTACACCTTC. This translates into CASSFEGTRGYTF.

This clonotype appeared a few times. The chain carries TRBV28 and TRBJ1-2, with TRBD1 identical over 7 bases. J gave up 4 bases and V 4 bases, and 9 bases lay outside the gene matches. CDR3 length equals 15 residues. CDR1 is MDHEN and CDR2 is SYDVKM in the germline V gene. DNA of the CDR3: TGTGCCAGCAGTTCCTCCAGACAGGGCCCCTATGGCTACACCTTC. Its protein product is CASSSSRQGPYGYTF.

This clonotype was observed many times. The V call is TRBV16, the J call TRBJ1-1; D is uncertain. This CDR3 region has 14 residues. Germline loops: CDR1 KGHSY, CDR2 FQNENV. Trimming shortened V by 1 base and J by 5 bases, and 11 bases separated the two germline ends. This CDR3 is CASSQYPVSTEAFF. The DNA of the CDR3 is TGTGCCAGCAGCCAATACCCAGTATCTACTGAAGCTTTCTTT.

The rearrangement joins TRBV18 to TRBJ1-2; D not certain. The V gene's germline CDR1 is KGHSH and CDR2 LQKENI. V lost 0 bases and J 4 bases, leaving 15 bases between the germline ends. This CDR3 has 16 amino acids. The CDR3 loop reads CASSPPLIDAAYGYTF. The CDR3 DNA follows: TGTGCCAGCTCACCACCTTTAATCGACGCCGCCTATGGCTACACCTTC.

V is TRBV28 and J is TRBJ1-2, with D possibly TRBD1 on 5 matching bases. The CDR3 length is 15 residues. Trimming took off 1 base at V and 3 bases at J, with 12 bases between the two ends. From germline, CDR1 is MDHEN and CDR2 SYDVKM. CDR3 DNA: TGTGCCAGCAGTTTATTCGGCAGGGCCCACTATGGCTACACCTTC. Protein product: CASSLFGRAHYGYTF.

The sample holds a few counts of this clonotype. V is TRBV7-2 and J is TRBJ1-1, with D possibly TRBD1 on 5 matching bases. The V end lost 1 base, the J end lost 0 bases, and 12 bases lay between the germline ends. Germline V gene sequence: CDR1 SGHTA, CDR2 FQGNSA. The CDR3 totals 16 residues. This chain's CDR3 is CASSLGRGRLNTEAFF. The CDR3 DNA reads TGTGCCAGCAGCTTAGGGAGGGGACGGTTGAACACTGAAGCTTTCTTT.

This clonotype was counted between two and nine times. The V call is TRBV29-1, the J call TRBJ2-5, with TRBD1 as a possible D gene (6 bases). This CDR3 is 12 amino acids long. CDR1 and CDR2 from the germline V gene are SQVTM and ANQGSEA. With 7 bases removed from V and 1 base from J, the gap between germline ends came to 10 bases. The CDR3 sequence is CSAGQLQETQYF. CDR3 nucleotides: TGCAGCGCAGGACAGCTCCAAGAGACCCAGTACTTC.

The V and J genes are TRBV7-9 and TRBJ2-7; TRBD2 matches at 8 bases. Unmatched junction bases numbered 23, after V lost 2 bases and J lost 11 bases. The germline V gene encodes CDR1 SEHNR and CDR2 FQNEAQ (reference sequence). The CDR3 is made up of 18 amino acids. The CDR3 reads CASSLIEPAGAHLISKYF. Written as DNA, the CDR3 is TGTGCCAGCAGCTTAATTGAACCAGCGGGGGCCCACTTAATCTCGAAGTACTTC.

The chain couples TRBV5-1 to TRBJ2-7; TRBD2 is a possible D gene (5 bases). Trimming took 3 bases from V and 6 from J, leaving 13 bases between them. CDR1 is SGHRS, CDR2 YFSETQ, per germline. The length of the CDR3 is 13 residues. CDR3 DNA sequence: TGCGCCAGCAGCTCAAATCCCGAGGGCGAGCAGTACTTC. The encoded protein is CASSSNPEGEQYF.

The gene calls are TRBV28 and TRBJ1-5; TRBD1 might be the D (5 bases). From germline, CDR1 is MDHEN and CDR2 SYDVKM. The germline V and J ends were trimmed by 8 bases and 1 base, with 18 bases remaining between them. The CDR3 is made up of 16 amino acids. The CDR3 loop reads CASSPEAWDSNQPQHF. Here the CDR3 DNA reads TGTGCCAGCTCTCCAGAAGCGTGGGACAGCAATCAGCCCCAGCATTTT.

To note about this clonotype: The junction departs from the called germline gene at one end, perhaps through a read error. The genes are TRBV11-2 and TRBJ1-4; D not resolved. Germline V gives CDR1 SGHAT, CDR2 FQNNGV. CDR3 length equals 15 residues. CDR3 in DNA: TGTGCCAGCAGCTTAGCGGGGAGAACTATTGAAAATCTGTTTTTT. This sequence encodes CASSLAGRTIENLFF.

Only a few counts were recorded for this clonotype. The chain couples TRBV20-1 to TRBJ1-1, with 7 nucleotides matching TRBD1. Germline-derived CDR1 and CDR2 are DFQATT and SNEGSKA (reference sequence). CDR3 length: 14 amino acids. J gave up 3 bases and V 0 bases, and 4 bases lay outside the gene matches. The CDR3 coding sequence is TGCAGTGCTAGAGATCACAGGGGACACACTGAAGCTTTCTTT. It is translated as CSARDHRGHTEAFF.

V and J are TRBV5-4 and TRBJ1-6; tentative D call: TRBD1 (6 bases). Looked up from germline, CDR1 is SGHNT and CDR2 is YYREEE (reference sequence). Trimming shortened V by 4 bases and J by 10 bases, and 12 bases separated the two germline ends. This CDR3 is 13 amino acids long. CDR3 amino acids: CASSPNRESPLHF. CDR3 DNA sequence: TGTGCCAGCAGCCCCAACAGGGAATCACCCCTCCACTTT.